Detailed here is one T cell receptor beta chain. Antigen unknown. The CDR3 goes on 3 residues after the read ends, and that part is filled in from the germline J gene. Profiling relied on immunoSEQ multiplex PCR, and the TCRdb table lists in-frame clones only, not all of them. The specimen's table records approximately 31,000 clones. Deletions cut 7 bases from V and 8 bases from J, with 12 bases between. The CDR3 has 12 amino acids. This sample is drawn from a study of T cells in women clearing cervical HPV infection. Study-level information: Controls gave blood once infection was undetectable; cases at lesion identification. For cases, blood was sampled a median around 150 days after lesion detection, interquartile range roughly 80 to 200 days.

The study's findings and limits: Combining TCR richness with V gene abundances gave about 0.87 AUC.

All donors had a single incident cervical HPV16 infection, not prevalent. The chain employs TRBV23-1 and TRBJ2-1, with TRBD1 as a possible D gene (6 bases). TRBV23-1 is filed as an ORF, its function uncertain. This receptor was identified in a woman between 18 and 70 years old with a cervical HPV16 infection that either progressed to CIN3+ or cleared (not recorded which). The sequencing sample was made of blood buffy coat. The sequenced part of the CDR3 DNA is TGCGCCAGCATTCGACCAGGGGATGAG. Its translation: CASIRPGDE. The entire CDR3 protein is CASIRPGDEQFF.